This T cell receptor beta chain comes out of a study of T cells expressing NK-cell markers. Study overall: Beta-chain profiling covered CD3+CD56+NKG2C+, CD3+CD56+NKG2C- and CD3+CD56-NKG2C+ sorted subsets. Study observations and caveats: The CD3+CD56-NKG2C+ fraction of a few donors was also led by these clonotypes.

Each CDR3 protein gets one entry in TCRdb, which reprocessed the 5' RACE reads and gives no DNA. The sample includes a few hundred thousand distinct CDR3 sequences. Details on this clonotype: Its antigen is currently unknown.

The CDR3 totals 16 residues. From germline, CDR1 is SGHNT and CDR2 YYREEE (reference sequence). The rearrangement joins TRBV5-4 to TRBJ2-3; as DNA is missing, the TRBD2 call by TCRdb cannot be tested. The receptor comes from a man aged 18 to 30 in good health. What was sequenced was blood T cells: a sorted CD56 or NKG2C T cell subset, CD4+ or CD8+ T cells, or bulk PBMC T cells (not recorded which). The chain's CDR3 is CASYGTSGSRTDTQYF.